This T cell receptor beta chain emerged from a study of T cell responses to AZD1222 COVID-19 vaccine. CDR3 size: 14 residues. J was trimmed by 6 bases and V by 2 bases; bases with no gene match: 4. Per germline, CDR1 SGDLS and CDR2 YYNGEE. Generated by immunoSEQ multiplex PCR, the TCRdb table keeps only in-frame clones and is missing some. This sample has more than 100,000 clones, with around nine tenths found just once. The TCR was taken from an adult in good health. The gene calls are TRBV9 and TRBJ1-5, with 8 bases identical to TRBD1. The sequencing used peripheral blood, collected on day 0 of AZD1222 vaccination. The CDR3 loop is CASSVAGGLQPQHF. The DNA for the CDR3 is TGTGCCAGCAGCGTTGCAGGGGGCCTTCAGCCCCAGCATTTT.